This entry is about one TCR beta chain. No antigen is known for it. The data belong to a study of post-analysis software for immune sequencing data. Regarding the study as a whole: Four or five TRBV segments, TRBV5-6, TRBV5-1 and TRBV20-1 among them, were found more frequent in patients than controls. Clustering by F measure revealed strong co-clustering among samples prepared together in one batch.

The CDR3 contains 15 residues. CDR1 DFQATT and CDR2 SNEGSKA come from the germline V gene (reference sequence). The germline V and J ends were trimmed by 3 bases and 1 base, with 10 bases remaining between them. cDNA libraries of TCR beta carried unique molecular identifiers. Input populations of 1 to 10 million T cells gave rise to about 480,000 cDNA molecules. Via MiXCR, TCRdb re-called the PCR reads, giving one row per CDR3 protein. The table lists about 200,000 distinct CDR3 sequences, 25% to 35% of them singletons. The chain links TRBV20-1 to TRBJ2-6, with D possibly TRBD1 on 5 matching bases. Sequencing used blood. The sequence derives from a girl aged 2-17 years with multiple sclerosis. The CDR3 spells CSASPRVSGANVLTF. CDR3 nucleotides: TGCAGTGCTAGCCCCAGGGTGTCTGGGGCCAACGTCCTGACTTTC.